One sample yielded the 24 T cell receptor beta chains listed below, sequenced in a study of T cell changes during pregnancy in multiple sclerosis. TCRdb's copy holds only in-frame clones and misses some; the assay was immunoSEQ multiplex PCR. The sample shows about 71,000 clones, 90% to 95% of them seen only once. This specimen was peripheral blood, taken in the third trimester of pregnancy. The receptors were gathered from a female donor with multiple sclerosis, enrolled in a pregnancy study.

The chain uses TRBV5-1 and TRBJ2-2, with 9 bases matching TRBD1. V shed 1 base, J shed 3 bases, and the junction held 7 bases outside the gene matches. Per germline, CDR1 SGHRS and CDR2 YFSETQ. CDR3 length equals 17 residues. The CDR3 DNA follows: TGCGCCAGCAGCTTGCAATCCGGGACAGGGCACACCGGGGAGCTGTTTTTT. This gives the protein CASSLQSGTGHTGELFF.

This clone was recorded only once. The J gene is TRBJ1-1, the V gene TRBV11-2; D unresolved. V dropped 3 bases and J dropped 4 bases, with 3 bases sitting between them. This CDR3 has 11 amino acids. Per the germline V gene, CDR1 is SGHAT and CDR2 is FQNNGV. CDR3 amino acids: CASSFSTEAFF. CDR3 DNA sequence: TGTGCCAGCAGCTTCTCCACTGAAGCTTTCTTT.

This clone was observed a single time. The rearrangement joins TRBV25-1 to TRBJ2-3; 7 bases align to TRBD2. CDR1 is MGHDK, CDR2 SYGVNS, per germline. Trimming took 2 bases from V and 5 from J; bases not matched to a gene: 13. This CDR3 spans 17 amino acids. The CDR3, as DNA: TGTGCCAGCAGTGAAGCGTGGGCTGGCGCGGGAGAAGATACGCAGTATTTT. Translating it yields CASSEAWAGAGEDTQYF.

The genes are TRBV4-3 and TRBJ2-6; D is perhaps TRBD1 (6 bases). Trimming stripped 1 base from V and 1 base from J, with 11 bases between. The CDR3 length is 17 residues. Germline V CDR1 and CDR2: LGHNA, YSLEER. CDR3 DNA sequence: TGCGCCAGCAGCCAAGTATCAGGGGATTCTGGGGCCAACGTCCTGACTTTC. Its translation: CASSQVSGDSGANVLTF.

The chain links TRBV5-1 to TRBJ2-3; 9 positions match TRBD1. With 0 bases clipped from V and 2 bases from J, the junction kept 7 bases outside the gene matches. CDR1 and CDR2 from the germline V gene are SGHRS and YFSETQ. The CDR3 contains 17 residues. CDR3 nucleotides: TGCGCCAGCAGCTTGGCCTTTGGGACAGGGATCACAGATACGCAGTATTTT. Translating gives CASSLAFGTGITDTQYF.

This rearrangement joins TRBV7-2 to TRBJ1-5, with TRBD1 identical over 8 bases. The V and J ends lost 4 bases and 1 base, in that order; junction bases with no gene match: 3. This CDR3 is 15 amino acids long. The germline CDR1 and CDR2 sequences are SGHTA and FQGNSA. The CDR3 loop reads CASSSGGASNQPQHF. DNA for the CDR3: TGTGCCAGCAGCTCAGGGGGCGCGAGCAATCAGCCCCAGCATTTT. Filled out from reference TRBV7-2 and TRBJ1-5, the complete variable domain reads GAGVSQSPSNKVTEKGKDVELRCDPISGHTALYWYRQSLGQGLEFLIYFQGNSAPDKSGLPSDRFSAERTGGSVSTLTIQRTQQEDSAVYLCASSSGGASNQPQHFGDGTRLSIL.

The chain is built from TRBV4-2 and TRBJ1-1; D uncertain. V was cut by 0 bases and J by 11 bases, with 13 bases left in between. Germline CDR1 and CDR2: LGHNA and YNFKEQ. The length of the CDR3 is 13 residues. The DNA of the CDR3 is TGTGCCAGCAGCCAAGATAAGGCGGCGAGGGCTTTCTTT. Its translation is CASSQDKAARAFF.

CDR3 sequence reads: CASSYGEAGGDEQYF. The CDR3 DNA reads TGTGCCAGCAGTTATGGGGAGGCGGGAGGGGACGAGCAGTACTTC. V and J are TRBV6-5 and TRBJ2-7; 9 positions match TRBD2. The CDR3 is made up of 15 amino acids. V dropped 3 bases and J dropped 5; count of bases not matched to a gene: 8. CDR1 and CDR2 (germline): MNHEY, SVGAGI.

V usage is TRBV5-1 and J usage is TRBJ2-3, with 8 bases aligning to TRBD2. CDR3 length: 14 amino acids. V lost 2 bases to trimming and J lost 5 bases; unmatched junction nucleotides: 4. Germline V gives CDR1 SGHRS, CDR2 YFSETQ. The CDR3 region is CASSLAGDGDTQYF. The CDR3 DNA is TGCGCCAGCAGCTTAGCGGGAGATGGAGATACGCAGTATTTT.

This rearrangement joins TRBV28 to TRBJ2-2; 11 nucleotides line up with TRBD2. The CDR3 contains 14 residues. Germline loops: CDR1 MDHEN, CDR2 SYDVKM. The J segment lost 5 bases and the V segment lost 5 bases, leaving 1 base of the junction unmatched. As DNA, the CDR3 is TGTGCCAGCAGTACTAGCGGGAGTACCGGGGAGCTGTTTTTT. Its translation: CASSTSGSTGELFF.

Here the CDR3 reads CASSPDVGGGNEQFF. The CDR3 nucleotides are TGCGCCAGCAGCCCTGACGTCGGGGGAGGGAATGAGCAGTTCTTC. The gene calls are TRBV5-1 and TRBJ2-1; 7 bases match TRBD2. Losses at the gene ends were 4 bases for V and 7 bases for J; bases not matched to a gene: 11. Germline lookup yields CDR1 SGHRS and CDR2 YFSETQ. This CDR3 is built from 15 residues.

The chain links TRBV18 to TRBJ1-1; 7 bases are shared with TRBD1. V gave up 6 bases and J gave up 3 bases; unmatched junction bases: 13. Germline V lookup: CDR1 KGHSH, CDR2 LQKENI. This CDR3 is 16 amino acids long. The CDR3 sequence: CASSNPGRGRDTEAFF. The CDR3 coding sequence is TGTGCCAGCTCCAACCCGGGAAGGGGGCGGGACACTGAAGCTTTCTTT.

This chain joins TRBV25-1 and TRBJ2-1, with TRBD2 matching 8 bases. The CDR3 is 15 residues long. After removal of 5 bases from V and 0 bases from J, the junction contained 3 bases not matched to a gene. The germline V gene encodes CDR1 MGHDK and CDR2 SYGVNS. The CDR3 loop reads CASSRSGSSYNEQFF. The CDR3 DNA sequence: TGTGCCAGCAGTCGAAGCGGGAGCTCCTACAATGAGCAGTTCTTC. The full variable domain, in which reference TRBV25-1 and TRBJ2-1 provide the parts outside the CDR3, is EADIYQTPRYLVIGTGKKITLECSQTMGHDKMYWYQQDPGMELHLIHYSYGVNSTEKGDLSSESTVSRIRTEHFPLTLESARPSHTSQYLCASSRSGSSYNEQFFGPGTRLTVL.

The chain combines TRBV4-1 with TRBJ2-5, with D tentatively TRBD1 (5 bases). This CDR3 spans 14 amino acids. Trimming removed 4 bases at V and 4 bases at J, with 13 bases between. Germline V lookup: CDR1 MGHRA, CDR2 YSYEKL. The chain's CDR3 is CASSPQLGLETQYF. Written as DNA, the CDR3 is TGCGCCAGCAGCCCTCAGCTGGGGCTAGAGACCCAGTACTTC.

The rearrangement uses TRBV6-4 and TRBJ1-1, with TRBD1 matching 10 bases. In germline, CDR1 is MRHNA, CDR2 SNTAGT. V dropped 6 bases and J dropped 6; count of bases not matched to a gene: 4. CDR3 length: 13 residues. The CDR3 DNA follows: TGTGCCAGCAGACCCGGGACAGGGGCTGAAGCTTTCTTT. It codes for CASRPGTGAEAFF.

The chain links TRBV19 to TRBJ1-1; maybe TRBD1 (5 bases). CDR3 length: 13 amino acids. Trimming cost V 7 bases and J 4 bases, with 13 bases left between them. Germline values: CDR1 LNHDA, CDR2 SQIVND (reference sequence). CDR3 sequence (DNA): TGTGCCAGTACCCTGCGGGGACTCACTGAAGCTTTCTTT. Protein sequence: CASTLRGLTEAFF.

The chain has TRBV28 and TRBJ2-3; 8 bases agree with TRBD2. Unmatched junction bases numbered 11, after V lost 3 bases and J lost 3 bases. The CDR3 is 17 residues long. CDR1 is MDHEN, CDR2 SYDVKM, per germline. The CDR3 region has the DNA TGTGCCAGCAGTTTTGATCCCAGCGGGAGAGAAACAGATACGCAGTATTTT. Its translation is CASSFDPSGRETDTQYF.

The rearrangement joins TRBV18 to TRBJ1-3; tentative D call: TRBD1 (5 bases). The CDR3 totals 16 residues. Germline V gene lookup returns CDR1 KGHSH and CDR2 LQKENI. Trimming cost V 1 base and J 1 base, with 11 bases left between them. CDR3 amino acids: CASSPRPGESGNTIYF. In nucleotides, the CDR3 is TGTGCCAGCTCACCACGCCCGGGGGAATCTGGAAACACCATATATTTT.

The rearrangement uses TRBV5-4 and TRBJ2-7; 7 bases map to TRBD2. Germline V CDR1 and CDR2: SGHNT, YYREEE (reference sequence). This CDR3 contains 9 residues. The ends lost 10 bases at V and 13 bases at J; junction bases unmatched: 8. CDR3 amino acids: CALNRDYYF. The CDR3, as DNA: TGTGCCTTGAACCGGGACTACTACTTC.

CDR3 amino acids: CASSLGSLNTEAFF. DNA of the CDR3: TGTGCCAGCAGCTTGGGTAGTTTAAACACTGAAGCTTTCTTT. The V and J genes are TRBV5-4 and TRBJ1-1; D is undetermined. The CDR3 totals 14 residues. With 0 bases removed from V and 2 bases from J, the gap between germline ends came to 8 bases. Germline V gene data show CDR1 as SGHNT and CDR2 as YYREEE (reference sequence).

This chain joins TRBV5-4 and TRBJ1-3; D may be TRBD1 (6 bases). Trimming removed 4 bases from V and 2 bases from J, with 10 bases in between. Germline V gene sequence: CDR1 SGHNT, CDR2 YYREEE (reference sequence). This CDR3 contains 14 residues. The chain's CDR3 is CASSQRGPGNTIYF. CDR3 coding DNA: TGTGCCAGCAGCCAGCGGGGGCCTGGAAACACCATATATTTT.

This rearrangement joins TRBV14 to TRBJ2-7; tentatively, D is TRBD1 (5 bases). V lost 0 bases, J lost 5 bases, and 14 bases lay in between. The CDR3 covers 15 residues. The germline CDR1 and CDR2 sequences are SGHDN and FVKESK. The DNA for the CDR3 is TGTGCCAGCAGCCAAGATTCCCCCAGGGCCCACGAGCAGTACTTC. Amino acid sequence: CASSQDSPRAHEQYF.

The chain carries TRBV2 and TRBJ1-2; TRBD1 aligns across 7 bases. Germline CDR1 reads SNHLY; CDR2 reads FYNNEI. The J segment lost 7 bases and the V segment lost 4 bases, leaving 12 bases of the junction unmatched. This CDR3 has 15 amino acids. The CDR3, as DNA: TGTGCCAGCAGTGTGAACGTAGGGGGCCCGGGTGGCTACACCTTC. Its protein product is CASSVNVGGPGGYTF.

The rearrangement uses TRBV5-1 and TRBJ2-1; TRBD2 is a possible D gene (5 bases). Germline-derived CDR1 and CDR2 are SGHRS and YFSETQ. This CDR3 is built from 17 residues. V lost 1 base, J lost 0 bases, and 14 bases lay in between. The CDR3: CASSLIRLTLSYNEQFF. DNA of the CDR3: TGCGCCAGCAGCTTGATACGACTAACCCTCTCCTACAATGAGCAGTTCTTC.